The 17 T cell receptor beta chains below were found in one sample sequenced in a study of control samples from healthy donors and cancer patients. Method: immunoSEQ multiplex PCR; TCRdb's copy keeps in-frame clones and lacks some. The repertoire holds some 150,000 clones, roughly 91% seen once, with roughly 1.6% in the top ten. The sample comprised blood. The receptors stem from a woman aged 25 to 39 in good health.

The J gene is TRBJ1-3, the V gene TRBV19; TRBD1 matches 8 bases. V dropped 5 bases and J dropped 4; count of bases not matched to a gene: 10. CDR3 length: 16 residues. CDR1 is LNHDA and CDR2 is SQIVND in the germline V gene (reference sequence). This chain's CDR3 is CASSPRPGGAGNTIYF. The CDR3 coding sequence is TGTGCCAGTAGTCCTCGGCCAGGGGGCGCCGGAAACACCATATATTTT.

CDR3 region: CASSPLAGGYNEQFF. CDR3 DNA sequence: TGTGCCAGTAGTCCACTAGCGGGAGGGTACAATGAGCAGTTCTTC. The J gene is TRBJ2-1, the V gene TRBV19, with 13 bases lining up with TRBD2. The CDR3 has 15 amino acids. The germline gives CDR1 LNHDA, CDR2 SQIVND (reference sequence). The junction had 2 bases not matched to a gene; V was cut back by 5 bases and J by 4 bases.

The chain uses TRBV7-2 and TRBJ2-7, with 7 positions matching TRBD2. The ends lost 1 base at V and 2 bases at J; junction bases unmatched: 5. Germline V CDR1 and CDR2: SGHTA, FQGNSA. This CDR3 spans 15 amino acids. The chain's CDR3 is CASSLGLAVPYEQYF. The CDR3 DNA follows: TGTGCCAGCAGCTTAGGGCTAGCGGTCCCCTACGAGCAGTACTTC.

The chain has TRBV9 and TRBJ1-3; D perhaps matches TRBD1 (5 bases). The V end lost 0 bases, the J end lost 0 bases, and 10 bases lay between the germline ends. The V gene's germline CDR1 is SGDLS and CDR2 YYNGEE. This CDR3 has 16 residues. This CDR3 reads CASSVDQGVSGNTIYF. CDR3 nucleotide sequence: TGTGCCAGCAGCGTAGACCAGGGAGTCTCTGGAAACACCATATATTTT.

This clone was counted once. CDR3 DNA: TGTGCCAGCAGCTTTTCGGGGAGTGGGGATGAGCAGTTCTTC. Amino acid sequence: CASSFSGSGDEQFF. V is TRBV11-2 and J is TRBJ2-1, with D possibly matching TRBD2 (5 bases). Germline CDR1 is SGHAT and CDR2 is FQNNGV. The CDR3 runs 14 residues. Trimming pared 3 bases from V and 8 bases from J, leaving 14 bases between. The full variable domain, with the rest looked up from reference TRBV11-2 and TRBJ2-1, is EAGVAQSPRYKIIEKRQSVAFWCNPISGHATLYWYQQILGQGPKLLIQFQNNGVVDDSQLPKDRFSAERLKGVDSTLKIQPAKLEDSAVYLCASSFSGSGDEQFFGPGTRLTVL.

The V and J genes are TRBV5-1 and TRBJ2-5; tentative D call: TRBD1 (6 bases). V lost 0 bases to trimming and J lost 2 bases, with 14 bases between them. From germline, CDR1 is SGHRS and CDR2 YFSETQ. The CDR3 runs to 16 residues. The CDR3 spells CASSLGAQGQQETQYF. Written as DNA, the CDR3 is TGCGCCAGCAGCTTGGGGGCACAGGGCCAACAAGAGACCCAGTACTTC.

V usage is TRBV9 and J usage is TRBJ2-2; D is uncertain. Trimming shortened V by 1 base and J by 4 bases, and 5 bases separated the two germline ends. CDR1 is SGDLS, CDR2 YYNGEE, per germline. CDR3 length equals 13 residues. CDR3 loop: CASSVQATGELFF. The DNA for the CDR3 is TGTGCCAGCAGCGTACAGGCCACCGGGGAGCTGTTTTTT.

In nucleotides, the CDR3 is TGTGCCAGCAGTTTTCCCGGGGGGAATTCACCCCTCCACTTT. Its translation is CASSFPGGNSPLHF. This chain links TRBV28 with TRBJ1-6; possible D gene TRBD1, 5 bases. The CDR3 spans 14 residues. CDR1 is MDHEN and CDR2 is SYDVKM in the germline V gene. The germline V and J ends were trimmed by 3 bases and 7 bases, with 10 bases remaining between them.

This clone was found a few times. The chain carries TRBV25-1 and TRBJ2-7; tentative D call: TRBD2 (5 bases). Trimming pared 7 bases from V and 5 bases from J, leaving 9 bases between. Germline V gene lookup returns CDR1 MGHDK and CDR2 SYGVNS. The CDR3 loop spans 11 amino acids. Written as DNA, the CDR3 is TGTGCCAGCACGGGATATAACGAGCAGTACTTC. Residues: CASTGYNEQYF.

The CDR3 protein is CASSPHRGANSPLHF. In DNA, the CDR3 is TGTGCCAGCTCACCACACCGGGGCGCGAATTCACCCCTCCACTTT. The chain links TRBV18 to TRBJ1-6; D may be TRBD1 (5 bases). CDR3 length equals 15 residues. CDR1 and CDR2 from the germline V gene are KGHSH and LQKENI. Deletions cut 1 base from V and 7 bases from J, with 11 bases between.

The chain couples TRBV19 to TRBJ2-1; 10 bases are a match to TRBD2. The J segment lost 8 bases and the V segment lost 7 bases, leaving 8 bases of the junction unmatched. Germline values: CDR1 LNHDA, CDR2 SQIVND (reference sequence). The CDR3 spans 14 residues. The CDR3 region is CASTLSGRGYEQFF. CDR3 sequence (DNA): TGTGCCAGTACCCTCAGCGGGAGGGGTTATGAGCAGTTCTTC.

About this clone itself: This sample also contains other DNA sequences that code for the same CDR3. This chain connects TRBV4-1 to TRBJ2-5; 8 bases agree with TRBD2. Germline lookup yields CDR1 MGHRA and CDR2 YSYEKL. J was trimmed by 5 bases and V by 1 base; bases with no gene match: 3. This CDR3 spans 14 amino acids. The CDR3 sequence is CASSQGGGRETQYF. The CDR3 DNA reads TGCGCCAGCAGCCAAGGCGGGGGGCGGGAGACCCAGTACTTC.

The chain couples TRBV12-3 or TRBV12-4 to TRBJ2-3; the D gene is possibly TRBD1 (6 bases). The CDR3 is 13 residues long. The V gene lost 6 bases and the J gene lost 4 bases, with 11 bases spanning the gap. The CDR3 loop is CASRTGPPDTQYF. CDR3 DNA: TGTGCCAGCAGAACAGGGCCCCCAGATACGCAGTATTTT.

CDR3 residues: CASSPGTGGYNEQFF. CDR3 sequence (DNA): TGCGCCAGCAGCCCCGGGACAGGGGGCTACAATGAGCAGTTCTTC. This chain joins TRBV5-1 and TRBJ2-1; 11 nucleotides align to TRBD1. V was pared by 4 bases and J by 3 bases, with 3 bases of the junction left unmatched. Looked up from germline, CDR1 is SGHRS and CDR2 is YFSETQ. This CDR3 region has 15 residues.

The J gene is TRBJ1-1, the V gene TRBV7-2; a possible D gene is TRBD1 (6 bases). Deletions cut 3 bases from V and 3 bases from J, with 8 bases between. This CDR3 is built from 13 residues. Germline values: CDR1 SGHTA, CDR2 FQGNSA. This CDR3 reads CASSFEGDTEAFF. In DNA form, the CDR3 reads TGTGCCAGCAGCTTCGAGGGGGACACTGAAGCTTTCTTT.

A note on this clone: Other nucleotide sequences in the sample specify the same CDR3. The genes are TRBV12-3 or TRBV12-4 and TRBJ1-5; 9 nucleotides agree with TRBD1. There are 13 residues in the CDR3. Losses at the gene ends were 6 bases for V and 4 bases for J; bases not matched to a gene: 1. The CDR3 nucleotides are TGTGCCAGCAGGGGACAGGGAAATCAGCCCCAGCATTTT. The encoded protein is CASRGQGNQPQHF.

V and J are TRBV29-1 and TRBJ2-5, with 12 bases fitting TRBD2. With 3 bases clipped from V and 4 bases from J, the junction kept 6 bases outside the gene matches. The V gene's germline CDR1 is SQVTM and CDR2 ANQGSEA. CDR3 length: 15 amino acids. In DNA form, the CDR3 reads TGCAGCGTTGACGGGCTAGCGGGAGGGACAGAGACCCAGTACTTC. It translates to CSVDGLAGGTETQYF.